The 19 T cell receptor beta chains below all came from one sample that was sequenced in a study of shared clonotypes between healthy human individuals. Naive CD8 populations comprised CD45RO-negative cells positively selected for CCR7, excluding terminally differentiated effector memory CD45RA+ cells. The data were produced by immunoSEQ multiplex PCR, yet TCRdb's version contains in-frame clones alone and is incomplete. This sample has about 680,000 clones, with 92% found just once. The material sequenced was naive CD8+ T cells sorted from blood. The origin of the receptors is a young man in good health.

This chain joins TRBV11-2 and TRBJ2-3, with 8 nucleotides matching TRBD1. Germline trimming cut 1 base from V and 2 bases from J; bases unmatched to any gene: 5. Per the germline V gene, CDR1 is SGHAT and CDR2 is FQNNGV. The CDR3 has 16 amino acids. The CDR3 protein is CASSLGRTGHTDTQYF. The CDR3 DNA is TGTGCCAGCAGCTTAGGGAGGACAGGGCACACAGATACGCAGTATTTT.

This clone was picked up one time. V and J are TRBV28 and TRBJ2-4; D is unclear. The length of the CDR3 is 16 residues. The V and J ends lost 3 bases and 1 base respectively, with 13 bases between them. Per germline, CDR1 MDHEN and CDR2 SYDVKM. CDR3 in amino acids: CASSLGRAYAKNIQYF. CDR3 DNA sequence: TGTGCCAGCAGTTTGGGTCGGGCCTATGCCAAAAACATTCAGTACTTC.

Concerning this clone: Sequence at one end of the junction differs from germline and may be a read error. V usage is TRBV13 and J usage is TRBJ2-7; 11 bases line up with TRBD2. This CDR3 has 17 residues. Germline V gene lookup returns CDR1 PRHDT and CDR2 FYEKMQ (reference sequence). The CDR3 sequence is CASSSRTSGLSSCEQYF. The CDR3 nucleotides are TGTGCCAGCAGCTCCAGGACTAGCGGGTTGAGCTCCTGCGAGCAGTACTTC.

In the case of this clone: Additional DNA sequences in this sample encode the identical CDR3. The chain joins TRBV27 to TRBJ2-3; D gene ambiguous. Deletions cut 2 bases from V and 3 bases from J, with 6 bases between. CDR3 length: 13 residues. Germline CDR1 MNHEY, CDR2 SMNVEV (reference sequence). CDR3 amino acids: CASSLIGTDTQYF. The CDR3 DNA reads TGTGCCAGCAGTTTAATTGGTACAGATACGCAGTATTTT.

This clone was counted once. The chain couples TRBV5-1 to TRBJ2-7, with 10 nucleotides matching TRBD2. J was trimmed by 2 bases and V by 1 base; bases with no gene match: 6. The CDR3 totals 16 residues. Germline values: CDR1 SGHRS, CDR2 YFSETQ. CDR3 in DNA: TGCGCCAGCAGCTTGTGGGGCAGCGGGAGGGCCTACGAGCAGTACTTC. Translation: CASSLWGSGRAYEQYF.

CDR3 amino acids: CASSYMRNTEAFF. Here the CDR3 DNA reads TGTGCCAGCAGTTATATGCGGAACACTGAAGCTTTCTTT. The chain recombines TRBV27 with TRBJ1-1; D is ambiguous. V was pared by 4 bases and J by 1 base, with 7 bases between. CDR3 length: 13 residues. CDR1 and CDR2 (germline): MNHEY, SMNVEV (reference sequence).

The gene calls are TRBV5-8 and TRBJ1-5; D is unresolved. V lost 2 bases and J lost 2, with 11 bases in between. Germline V gene lookup returns CDR1 SGHTS and CDR2 YDEGEE. This CDR3 is built from 15 residues. CDR3 coding DNA: TGTGCCAGCAGCTTCTTATTAGCTGGCAATCAGCCCCAGCATTTT. Its protein is CASSFLLAGNQPQHF.

V usage is TRBV4-3 and J usage is TRBJ2-2; no clear D. Deletions cut 8 bases from V and 6 bases from J, with 7 bases between. The CDR3 consists of 11 residues. Germline lookup yields CDR1 LGHNA and CDR2 YSLEER. CDR3: CASSSSGELFF. In nucleotides, the CDR3 is TGCGCCAGCTCTAGTTCCGGGGAGCTGTTTTTT.

J is TRBJ2-1 and V is TRBV9; 11 bases are shared with TRBD2. Per the germline V gene, CDR1 is SGDLS and CDR2 is YYNGEE. The junction had 6 bases not matched to a gene; V was cut back by 3 bases and J by 4 bases. The CDR3 loop spans 16 amino acids. CDR3 DNA sequence: TGTGCCAGCAGCGCCATAGCGGGAGGGGGGTACAATGAGCAGTTCTTC. Encoded protein: CASSAIAGGGYNEQFF.

The chain combines TRBV28 with TRBJ2-7, with D uncertain. The germline V gene has CDR1 MDHEN and CDR2 SYDVKM. This CDR3 has 14 residues. V lost 2 bases, J lost 2 bases, and 10 bases lay in between. The CDR3 sequence is CASSLTATTYEQYF. Here the CDR3 DNA reads TGTGCCAGCAGTTTAACAGCTACTACCTACGAGCAGTACTTC. The variable domain in full, with the rest retrieved from reference TRBV28 and TRBJ2-7, is DVKVTQSSRYLVKRTGEKVFLECVQDMDHENMFWYRQDPGLGLRLIYFSYDVKMKEKGDIPEGYSVSREKKERFSLILESASTNQTSMYLCASSLTATTYEQYFGPGTRLTVT.

The rearrangement links TRBV18 to TRBJ2-7; D possibly uses TRBD1 or TRBD2 (5 bases each). The germline V gene encodes CDR1 KGHSH and CDR2 LQKENI. This CDR3 is built from 15 residues. Trimming removed 5 bases from V and 5 bases from J, with 19 bases in between. CDR3: CASSDLGPPAHEQYF. For the CDR3, the DNA is TGTGCCAGCTCAGATTTGGGACCACCGGCCCACGAGCAGTACTTC.

The chain combines TRBV5-4 with TRBJ2-7; TRBD2 matches at 9 bases. CDR3 length equals 16 residues. V lost 1 base to trimming and J lost 1 base; unmatched junction nucleotides: 6. Germline loops: CDR1 SGHNT, CDR2 YYREEE (reference sequence). The CDR3 sequence is CASSLSLAGISYEQYF. The CDR3, as DNA: TGTGCCAGCAGCTTGTCCCTAGCGGGAATTTCCTACGAGCAGTACTTC.

The chain links TRBV11-2 to TRBJ2-1; D is undetermined. The V end lost 4 bases, the J end lost 7 bases, and 8 bases lay between the germline ends. The germline V gene encodes CDR1 SGHAT and CDR2 FQNNGV. The CDR3 is 12 amino acids. CDR3 in DNA: TGTGCCAGCAGCTCCATGGGAAATGAGCAGTTCTTC. Translation gives CASSSMGNEQFF.

Only one count was recorded for this clone. This chain uses TRBV5-1 with TRBJ2-3; perhaps TRBD1 as D (7 bases). Germline values: CDR1 SGHRS, CDR2 YFSETQ. The CDR3 loop spans 13 amino acids. V lost 9 bases to trimming and J lost 0 bases, with 11 bases between them. In DNA, the CDR3 is TGCGCCACCAGGGGGGATAGCACAGATACGCAGTATTTT. Translated: CATRGDSTDTQYF.

This sequence joins TRBV4-1 and TRBJ2-7; TRBD2 matches 14 bases. Losses at the gene ends were 7 bases for V and 5 bases for J; bases not matched to a gene: 16. The CDR3 runs 18 residues. Per the germline V gene, CDR1 is MGHRA and CDR2 is YSYEKL. In DNA form, the CDR3 reads TGCGCCAGCAATCAAGTTATACCGACTAGCGGGAGGGCCGACGAGCAGTACTTC. This translates into CASNQVIPTSGRADEQYF.

The V gene is TRBV28, the J gene TRBJ2-7; tentatively, D is TRBD2 (5 bases). V was shortened by 5 bases and J by 0 bases, with 20 bases between the two germline ends. The CDR3 is 17 amino acids. Per germline, CDR1 MDHEN and CDR2 SYDVKM. The CDR3 protein is CASSPTYLGLNSYEQYF. DNA of the CDR3: TGTGCCAGCAGTCCAACCTACCTCGGACTTAACTCCTACGAGCAGTACTTC.

The chain couples TRBV10-3 to TRBJ2-5; TRBD2 aligns across 13 bases. Germline assignment: CDR1 ENHRY and CDR2 SYGVKD. CDR3 length equals 17 residues. J lost 3 bases, V lost 4 bases, and 8 bases had no gene match. CDR3 nucleotides: TGTGCCATCAGTGTCGGTCGAGGGACTAGCGGGGAAGAGACCCAGTACTTC. It specifies CAISVGRGTSGEETQYF.

The gene calls are TRBV5-1 and TRBJ2-7; either TRBD1 or TRBD2 may fit D (5 bases each). CDR1 and CDR2 from the germline V gene are SGHRS and YFSETQ. CDR3 size: 15 residues. The V and J ends lost 2 bases and 3 bases respectively, with 15 bases between them. This CDR3 reads CASSFQPGPGYEQYF. The CDR3 DNA is TGCGCCAGCAGCTTCCAACCGGGACCAGGCTACGAGCAGTACTTC.

The chain joins TRBV28 to TRBJ2-7; tentatively, D is TRBD1 or TRBD2 (5 bases each). The CDR3 sequence is 13 residues long. Germline V CDR1 and CDR2: MDHEN, SYDVKM. V lost 7 bases and J lost 4, with 14 bases in between. This chain's CDR3 is CASNPGPGYEQYF. In DNA form, the CDR3 reads TGTGCCAGCAATCCGGGACCGGGGTACGAGCAGTACTTC.